This TCR beta chain was sequenced during a study of blood T cell repertoires in COVID-19. Study summary: Samples representing acute and convalescent COVID-19 were sourced from the United States, Italy and Spain.

This clone was found once. TCRdb keeps only in-frame clones here, not all; method: immunoSEQ multiplex PCR. The sample contains some 260,000 clones, around 84% of which appear only once. The V end lost 1 base, the J end lost 6 bases, and 10 bases lay between the germline ends. The CDR3 contains 13 residues. The sequence was collected from a man aged 25 to 40 with acute COVID-19. The sample taken for sequencing was PBMCs or T cells enriched from blood (not recorded which). The chain is built from TRBV12-3 or TRBV12-4 and TRBJ2-7; D ambiguous. The CDR3 coding sequence is TGTGCCAGCAGTTTAGGGCCCGCCAGCGAGCAGTACGTC. It encodes CASSLGPASEQYV.